One TCR beta chain is described in this entry. The data belong to a study of blood T cell repertoires in COVID-19. Study background: The United States, Italy and Spain supplied acute and convalescent COVID-19 samples. PBMCs, B-cell-depleted T cells, or T cells provided the cDNA or gDNA that made up the material.

The length of the CDR3 is 15 residues. V lost 6 bases and J lost 0, with 15 bases in between. CDR1 and CDR2 (germline): SNHLY, FYNNEI. Sequencing used immunoSEQ multiplex PCR; TCRdb keeps in-frame clones, though not all of them. The table includes 450,000 to 500,000 clones, approximately 85% detected once. The material sequenced was peripheral blood. The chain is built from TRBV2 and TRBJ2-7; the D gene is possibly TRBD1 (6 bases). This receptor was identified in a human donor in a cohort sampled during active COVID-19. The CDR3 sequence: CASRAQGLSSYEQYF. CDR3 bases: TGTGCCAGCAGGGCACAGGGTTTAAGCTCCTACGAGCAGTACTTC.